Sequencing of this TCR beta chain was carried out in a study of graft-versus-host responses after intestinal transplantation. With V trimmed by 5 bases and J by 9 bases, 6 bases remained unmatched. The germline gives CDR1 SNHLY, CDR2 FYNNEI. The CDR3 spans 12 residues. Sequencing was performed with immunoSEQ multiplex PCR; in TCRdb, only in-frame clones are kept and a portion is missing. Here the sample spans about 100,000 clones, over 75% being singletons. Of note for this clone: Its antigen remains unknown.

This receptor was obtained from a human donor who received an intestinal transplant. The chain couples TRBV2 to TRBJ1-2; 7 bases agree with TRBD1. The sequencing here drew on unstimulated CD4+ T cells sorted from spleen or lymph node cells, taken before intestinal transplant. CDR3 in amino acids: CASSKDRESYTF. The CDR3 DNA is TGTGCCAGCAGTAAAGACAGGGAAAGCTACACCTTC.